This T cell receptor beta chain was captured in a study of regulatory T cells in long-lasting Graves disease (dated by TCRdb to the early 2020s). About the investigation overall: To count as having persistent Graves' disease, a patient had to have received antithyroid drug treatment for over 5 years with TSH receptor autoantibodies remaining persistently positive. Patients with persistent Graves' disease were compared with patients with newly diagnosed Graves' disease using TCR sequencing and RNA sequencing of peripheral blood. The study was conducted in China and was registered as a clinical trial. A total of some 35 samples underwent TCR sequencing: some 13 from persistent and roughly 20 from newly diagnosed Graves' disease patients. Antithyroid drugs had been taken for 8.5 to 13 years on average by persistent Graves' disease patients in the clinical cohort. What the work shows at the level of the full study, not this receptor alone: Sequencing and analysis were restricted to the TCR beta chain. Preferential use of TRBV28, TRBJ1-2 and TRBJ2-5 was observed in persistent disease, whereas TRBV20-1 and TRBJ2-1 were favored in newly diagnosed disease. Lower TCR Shannon entropy and fewer highly expanded clones were observed in persistent Graves' disease patients than in newly diagnosed patients, which suggested clonal expansion. More public clonotypes were shared among persistent patients (about 2,800) than among newly diagnosed patients (more than 900). The authors acknowledged the small sample size as a limitation that may reduce accuracy. The study examined only peripheral blood because the primary lesion, thyroid tissue, could not be accessed.

The CDR3, cysteine through phenylalanine, is 15 amino acids long. The sequence is cut down to CDR3 DNA, 45 bases in frame from base 1. V has 8 bases trimmed and J has 0 bases trimmed; junction bases matching no gene number 9. Interpreted using the paper, the time point label stands for: persistent/refractory GD, antithyroid drugs over 5 years with positive TRAb. For both TCR sequencing and RNA sequencing, RNA was extracted from PBMCs using TRIzol. The diagnosis of Graves' disease followed American Thyroid Association guidelines. Recruitment of patients was carried out at an endocrinology department in Xi'an, China. From each patient, approximately 9 milliliters of peripheral blood was collected into an EDTA anticoagulant tube. Ficoll Paque Plus density gradient separation was used to isolate PBMCs, and no additional T cell sorting was done. An Agilent 2100 Bioanalyzer and agarose gel were used to assess RNA quality, and a NanoDrop 2000 was used to measure RNA concentration.

The library was made by multiplex PCR. Sequencing instrument: Illumina HiSeq 4000. iRepertoire HTBI primers and Arm-PCR amplification of CDR3 regions were used to construct TCR beta libraries. Gel purification was performed on PCR products prior to sequencing. The published analysis was carried out like this. A total of around 59 TRBV and under 15 TRBJ segments were identified across samples and were used for gene usage analysis of CDR3 amino acid clonotypes. Filtered high-quality paired reads were merged into contigs using COPE and FqMerger. BLAST was used to align contigs to IMGT TRBV, TRBD and TRBJ reference genes, and CDR3 was defined according to IMGT. Clonotypes above 0.1% frequency were classified as highly expanded clones. Shannon entropy was used to measure repertoire diversity, and the Gini coefficient was used to measure V-J evenness. Public clonotypes were defined as clonotypes shared by more than one individual. Through fastp at Q25 and MiXCR, TCRdb rebuilt clones from the public reads, retaining in-frame beta chains. Every CDR3 protein is listed once, alongside the most common genes and DNA of its rows. The V and J calls, along with clone size, are taken from TCRdb and not from the paper's own processing. The sample contains approximately 690,000 distinct CDR3 sequences, approximately 29% of them found a single time. The ten largest account for 42% of the sample.

As concerns this clonotype: It lacks a known antigen. No base-level quality is on record; no much larger clone is a single base apart.

The sequence links TRBV12-3 or TRBV12-4 to TRBJ1-1, with 7 bases aligning to TRBD1. Sequencing was performed on peripheral blood mononuclear cells (PBMCs), taken when the disease was refractory, from a patient treated with antithyroid drugs. This receptor was taken from a female donor with Graves disease. Read as DNA, the sequence is TGTGCCAGCTTCACGACGGACAGGATGAACACTGAAGCTTTCTTT. Its protein is CASFTTDRMNTEAFF.